Listed below are T cell receptor beta chains from one sample, sequenced in a study of blood T cells in healthy people across ages. MiXCR, run by TCRdb on the 5' RACE reads, gives a single entry per CDR3 protein. The repertoire holds around 850,000 distinct CDR3 sequences, with 35% to 40% as singletons. Material for sequencing was blood. The receptors were gathered from a man younger than 35 in good health. CDR3s include the opening cysteine and the closing phenylalanine or tryptophan. The D gene is left open where the match is weak. The size of a clone is reported for some rows only, either as once, few or many, or as a class for expanded clones.

J	V	size	D	CDR3	DNA
TRBJ1-1	TRBV10-3	.	.	CATQEMNTEAFF	TGTGCCACCCAGGAAATGAACACTGAAGCTTTCTTT
TRBJ2-7	TRBV6-2/TRBV6-3	few	.	CASNTRQGGYEQYF	TGTGCCAGCAATACCCGACAGGGAGGCTACGAGCAGTACTTC
TRBJ2-1	TRBV28	.	.	CASSSPTDYNEQFF	TGTGCCAGCAGTTCCCCGACAGATTACAATGAGCAGTTCTTC
TRBJ2-1	TRBV12-3/TRBV12-4	.	.	CASSYQNNEQFF	TGTGCCAGCAGCTACCAGAACAATGAGCAGTTCTTC
TRBJ2-2	TRBV27	few	.	CASSFGSSRANTGELFF	TGTGCCAGCAGTTTTGGTAGCTCACGGGCGAACACCGGGGAGCTGTTTTTT
TRBJ2-1	TRBV14	many	TRBD2	CASSQDSRRASGWDYNEQFF	TGTGCCAGCAGCCAAGACAGTCGTCGGGCTAGCGGGTGGGACTACAATGAGCAGTTCTTC
TRBJ1-1	TRBV7-2	few	.	CASSLNRENTEAFF	TGTGCCAGCAGCTTAAACAGGGAGAACACTGAAGCTTTCTTT
TRBJ1-2	TRBV20-1	.	.	CSARDRRQKTNYGYTF	TGCAGTGCTAGAGATAGGAGGCAGAAGACCAACTATGGCTACACCTTC
TRBJ2-7	TRBV19	.	.	CASSRAGTSSYEQYF	TGTGCCAGTAGTAGAGCAGGAACAAGCTCCTACGAGCAGTACTTC
TRBJ1-2	TRBV2	.	.	CASSQFVQGIGGYTF	TGTGCCAGCAGTCAATTTGTACAGGGAATCGGTGGCTACACCTTC
TRBJ2-1	TRBV6-2/TRBV6-3	.	.	CASRKTARNNEQFF	TGTGCCAGCAGGAAGACAGCTAGAAACAATGAGCAGTTCTTC
TRBJ2-5	TRBV20-1	.	.	CSATRGGTQYF	TGCAGTGCTACAAGGGGGGGGACCCAGTACTTC
TRBJ2-3	TRBV15	.	.	CATSRDGGAADTQYF	TGTGCCACCAGCAGAGACGGGGGCGCGGCAGATACGCAGTATTTT
TRBJ1-2	TRBV29-1	few	.	CSVEGQMGGYTF	TGCAGCGTTGAAGGACAGATGGGTGGCTACACCTTC
TRBJ2-1	TRBV30	.	.	CAWSGDSEQFF	TGTGCCTGGAGTGGAGACTCCGAGCAGTTCTTC
TRBJ1-5	TRBV28	.	TRBD1	CASSPLQGDMNQPQHF	TGTGCCAGCAGCCCGCTACAGGGGGACATGAATCAGCCCCAGCATTTT
TRBJ2-1	TRBV7-2	many	TRBD2	CASTLAGISYNEQFF	TGTGCCAGCACCCTAGCGGGGATCTCCTACAATGAGCAGTTCTTC
TRBJ2-5	TRBV20-1	many	.	CSASFSQETQYF	TGCAGTGCTAGTTTCAGCCAAGAGACCCAGTACTTC
TRBJ2-1	TRBV29-1	many	TRBD2	CSVVNPPLASGGSYNEQFF	TGCAGCGTTGTGAACCCGCCCCTGGCTAGCGGGGGCTCCTACAATGAGCAGTTCTTC
TRBJ1-3	TRBV7-9	few	.	CASSLNPGSPGNTIYF	TGTGCCAGCAGCTTGAATCCAGGGTCGCCTGGAAACACCATATATTTT